This T cell receptor (beta chain) was obtained from a study of vaccination and CD4 T cells after COVID-19. Study context: Culture controls were given either a CEFX pool, an HIV-1 Nef pool, or no peptide.

Documented treatment: roughly ten-day PBMC culture with coronavirus spike peptide pools or control peptides (ViraFEST assay). Using peptide pools, antigen-specific T cells were expanded in ViraFEST before TCRs were sequenced. This clonotype came up once. Its specificity is not known. At the Johns Hopkins FTIC core, DNA taken from cultured CD4+ T cells was sequenced by way of the Oncomine TCR Beta short-read assay. TCRdb redid the calling of the PCR reads with MiXCR, one entry per CDR3 protein. The profile shows over 10,000 distinct CDR3 sequences, 45% of them singletons. V was clipped by 5 bases and J by 2 bases, with 19 bases between them. Germline values: CDR1 LNHDA, CDR2 SQIVND (reference sequence). The CDR3 totals 17 residues.

This sample comprised cultured CD4+ T cells from blood, obtained after SARS-CoV-2 vaccination. The source is a human donor with COVID-19. This chain links TRBV19 with TRBJ1-5; tentative D call: TRBD1 (6 bases). The CDR3 protein is CASSAALDSKGNQPQHF. In nucleotides, the CDR3 is TGTGCCAGTAGTGCAGCACTGGACAGTAAAGGCAATCAGCCCCAGCATTTT. Together with reference TRBV19 and TRBJ1-5, the CDR3 gives the full variable domain: DGGITQSPKYLFRKEGQNVTLSCEQNLNHDAMYWYRQDPGQGLRLIYYSQIVNDFQKGDIAEGYSVSREKKESFPLTVTSAQKNPTAFYLCASSAALDSKGNQPQHFGDGTRLSIL.